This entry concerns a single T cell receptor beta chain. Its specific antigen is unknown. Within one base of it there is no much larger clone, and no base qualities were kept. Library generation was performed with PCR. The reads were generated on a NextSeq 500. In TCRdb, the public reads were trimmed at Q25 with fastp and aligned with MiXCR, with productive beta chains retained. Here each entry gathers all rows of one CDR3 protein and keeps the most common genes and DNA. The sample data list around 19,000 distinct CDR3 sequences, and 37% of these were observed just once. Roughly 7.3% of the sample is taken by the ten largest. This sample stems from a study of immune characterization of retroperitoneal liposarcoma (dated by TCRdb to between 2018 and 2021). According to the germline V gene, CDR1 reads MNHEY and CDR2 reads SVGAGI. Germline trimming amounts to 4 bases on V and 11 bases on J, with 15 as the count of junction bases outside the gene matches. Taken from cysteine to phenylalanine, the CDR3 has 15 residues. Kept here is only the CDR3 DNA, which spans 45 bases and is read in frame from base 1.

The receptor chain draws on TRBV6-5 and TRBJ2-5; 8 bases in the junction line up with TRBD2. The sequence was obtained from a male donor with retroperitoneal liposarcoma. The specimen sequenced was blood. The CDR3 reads CASSLSGGAYNEQYF. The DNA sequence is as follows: TGTGCCAGCAGTTTATCGGGGGGGGCCTACAATGAGCAGTACTTC.